The sequence of this T cell receptor beta chain was determined in a study of shared clonotypes between healthy human individuals. Study observations and caveats: Clonotypes that were shared across four donors made up 4.5% to 5% of naive CD4 clonotypes.

Naive CD45RA+ and memory CD45RA-negative subsets were split from CD4+ cells. Method: immunoSEQ multiplex PCR; TCRdb's copy keeps in-frame clones and lacks some. The sample has about 2.4 million clones; approximately 92% are singletons. CDR1 SGHTA and CDR2 FQGNSA come from the germline V gene. The ends were cut back, 5 bases at V and 3 bases at J, with 11 bases in the middle. The CDR3 length is 14 residues. Concerning this clone itself: No antigen is known for it. The same CDR3 is also encoded by other DNA sequences in this sample.

The rearrangement links TRBV7-2 to TRBJ1-5; weak D call: TRBD1 (5 bases). The receptor's source is a young man in good health. The specimen was naive CD4+ T cells sorted from blood. The sample's subset: CD45RA+ positively selected. The CDR3 reads CASSLSGYNQPQHF. The CDR3 nucleotides are TGTGCCAGCAGCCTGTCAGGGTACAATCAGCCCCAGCATTTT.